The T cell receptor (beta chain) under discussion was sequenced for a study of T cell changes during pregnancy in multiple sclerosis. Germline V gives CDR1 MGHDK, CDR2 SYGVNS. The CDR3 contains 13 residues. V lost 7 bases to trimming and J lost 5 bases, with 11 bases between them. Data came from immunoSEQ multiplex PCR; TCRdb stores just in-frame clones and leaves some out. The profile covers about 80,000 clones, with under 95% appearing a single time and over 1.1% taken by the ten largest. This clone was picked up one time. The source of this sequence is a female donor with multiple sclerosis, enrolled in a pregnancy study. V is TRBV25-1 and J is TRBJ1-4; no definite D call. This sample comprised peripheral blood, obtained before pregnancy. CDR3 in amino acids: CASTAYSNEKLFF. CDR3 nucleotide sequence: TGTGCCAGCACCGCATACTCGAATGAAAAACTGTTTTTT.